This T cell receptor (beta chain) was identified in a study of PD-1 blockade in classical Hodgkin lymphoma. Study as a whole: Every 2 weeks, patients got 3 mg/kg intravenous nivolumab. Regarding the study as a whole: It was reported that newly diagnosed patients had less baseline TCR diversity than healthy donors. Some patients started nivolumab under 1 year after ASCT, and they were excluded.

Brentuximab vedotin exposure varied, and every patient relapsed after autologous stem cell transplantation. Complete response, partial response or progressive disease was recorded as best response. The assay was immunoSEQ multiplex PCR, and TCRdb's table has in-frame clones only and misses some. The table shows approximately 13,000 clones, with just under 80% occurring only once. The CDR3 extends over 14 amino acids. Per the germline V gene, CDR1 is PRHDT and CDR2 is FYEKMQ (reference sequence). V gave up 5 bases and J gave up 2 bases, with 11 bases separating them. Comments on this clone: Its antigen is currently unknown.

The origin of this receptor is a human donor with classical Hodgkin lymphoma. The chain combines TRBV13 with TRBJ2-3; a weak D match, TRBD1 (6 bases). The sequencing used peripheral blood mononuclear cells (PBMCs), collected at baseline. This chain's CDR3 is CASSTRTVTDTQYF. DNA of the CDR3: TGTGCCAGCAGCACCCGGACAGTCACAGATACGCAGTATTTT.